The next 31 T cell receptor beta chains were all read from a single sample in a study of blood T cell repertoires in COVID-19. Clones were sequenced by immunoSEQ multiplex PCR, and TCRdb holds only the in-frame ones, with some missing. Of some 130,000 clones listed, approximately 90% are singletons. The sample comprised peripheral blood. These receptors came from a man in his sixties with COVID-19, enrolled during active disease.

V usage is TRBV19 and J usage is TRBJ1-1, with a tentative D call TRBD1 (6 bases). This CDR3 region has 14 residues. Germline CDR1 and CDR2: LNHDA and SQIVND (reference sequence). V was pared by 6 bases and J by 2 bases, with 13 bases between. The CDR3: CASRPQGRNTEAFF. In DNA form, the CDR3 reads TGTGCCAGTAGGCCCCAGGGGAGAAACACTGAAGCTTTCTTT.

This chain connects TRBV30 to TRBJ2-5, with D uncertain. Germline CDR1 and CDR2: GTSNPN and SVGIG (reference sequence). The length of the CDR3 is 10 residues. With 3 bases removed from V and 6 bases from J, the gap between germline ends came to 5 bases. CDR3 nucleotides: TGTGCCTGGAGCCGTAAGACCCAGTACTTC. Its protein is CAWSRKTQYF.

CDR3 residues: CASSEDKQYF. CDR3 DNA sequence: TGTGCCAGCAGTGAAGACAAGCAGTACTTC. The chain employs TRBV2 and TRBJ2-7; D is uncertain. Trimming took off 1 base at V and 8 bases at J, with 3 bases between the two ends. CDR3 length equals 10 residues. CDR1 is SNHLY, CDR2 FYNNEI, per germline. The full variable domain, in which reference TRBV2 and TRBJ2-7 provide the parts outside the CDR3, is EPEVTQTPSHQVTQMGQEVILRCVPISNHLYFYWYRQILGQKVEFLVSFYNNEISEKSEIFDDQFSVERPDGSNFTLKIRSTKLEDSAMYFCASSEDKQYFGPGTRLTVT.

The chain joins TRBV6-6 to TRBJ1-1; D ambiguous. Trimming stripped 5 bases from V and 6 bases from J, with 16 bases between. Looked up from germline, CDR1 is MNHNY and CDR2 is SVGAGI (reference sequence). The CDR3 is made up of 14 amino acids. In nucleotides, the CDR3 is TGTGCCAGCAGTACCCCAGGTGGGTTGTCTGAAGCTTTCTTT. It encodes CASSTPGGLSEAFF.

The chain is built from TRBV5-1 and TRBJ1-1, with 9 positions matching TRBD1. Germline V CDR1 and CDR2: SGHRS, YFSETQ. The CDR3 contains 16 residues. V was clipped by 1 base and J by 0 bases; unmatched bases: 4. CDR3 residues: CASSLTGQGLNTEAFF. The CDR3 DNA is TGCGCCAGCAGCTTGACGGGACAGGGATTGAACACTGAAGCTTTCTTT.

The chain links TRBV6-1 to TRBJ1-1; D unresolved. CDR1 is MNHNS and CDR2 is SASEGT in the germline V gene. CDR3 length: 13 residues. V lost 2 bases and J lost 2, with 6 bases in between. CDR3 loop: CASSEHSNTEAFF. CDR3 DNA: TGTGCCAGCAGTGAACACAGCAACACTGAAGCTTTCTTT.

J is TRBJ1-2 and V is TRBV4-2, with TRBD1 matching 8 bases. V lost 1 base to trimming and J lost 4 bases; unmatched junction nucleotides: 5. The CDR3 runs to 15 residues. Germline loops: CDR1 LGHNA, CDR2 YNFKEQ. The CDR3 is CASSQGRTGSYGYTF. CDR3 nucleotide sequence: TGTGCCAGCAGCCAAGGAAGGACAGGGTCCTATGGCTACACCTTC.

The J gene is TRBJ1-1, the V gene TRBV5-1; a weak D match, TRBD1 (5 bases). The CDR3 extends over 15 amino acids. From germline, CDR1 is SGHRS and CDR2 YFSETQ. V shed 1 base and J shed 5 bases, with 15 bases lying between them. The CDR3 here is CASSLSEGRGTEAFF. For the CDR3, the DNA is TGCGCCAGCAGCTTGTCGGAGGGGCGCGGAACTGAAGCTTTCTTT.

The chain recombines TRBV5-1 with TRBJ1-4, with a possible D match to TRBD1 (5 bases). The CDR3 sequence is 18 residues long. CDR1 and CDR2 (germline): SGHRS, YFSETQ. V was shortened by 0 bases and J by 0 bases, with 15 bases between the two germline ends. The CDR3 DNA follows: TGCGCCAGCAGCTTGGCACTGGGGCCGTTGGCAACTAATGAAAAACTGTTTTTT. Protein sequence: CASSLALGPLATNEKLFF.

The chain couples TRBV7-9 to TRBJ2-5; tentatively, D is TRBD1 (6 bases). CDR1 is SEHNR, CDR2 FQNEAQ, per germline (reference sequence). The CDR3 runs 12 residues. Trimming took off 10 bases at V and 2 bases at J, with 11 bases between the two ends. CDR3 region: CATGQLQETQYF. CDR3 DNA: TGTGCCACCGGACAGCTACAAGAGACCCAGTACTTC.

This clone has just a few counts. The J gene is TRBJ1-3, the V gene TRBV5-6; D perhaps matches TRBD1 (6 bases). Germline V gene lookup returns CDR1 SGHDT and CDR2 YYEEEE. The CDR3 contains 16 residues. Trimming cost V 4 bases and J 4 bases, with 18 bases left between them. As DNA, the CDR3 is TGTGCCAGCAGCAGACGGGGACATTCGGCGGGAAACACCATATATTTT. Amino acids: CASSRRGHSAGNTIYF.

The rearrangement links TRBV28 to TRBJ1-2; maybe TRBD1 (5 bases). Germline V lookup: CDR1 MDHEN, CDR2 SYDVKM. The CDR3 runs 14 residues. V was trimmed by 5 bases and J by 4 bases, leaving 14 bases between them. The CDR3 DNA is TGTGCCAGCAGTACCCAGGGCGGATCCTATGGCTACACCTTC. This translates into CASSTQGGSYGYTF.

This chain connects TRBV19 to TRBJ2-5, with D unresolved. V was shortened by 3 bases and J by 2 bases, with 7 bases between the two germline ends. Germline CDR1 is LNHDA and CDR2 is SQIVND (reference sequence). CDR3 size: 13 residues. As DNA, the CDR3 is TGTGCCAGTAGTATGCAGATACAAGAGACCCAGTACTTC. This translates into CASSMQIQETQYF.

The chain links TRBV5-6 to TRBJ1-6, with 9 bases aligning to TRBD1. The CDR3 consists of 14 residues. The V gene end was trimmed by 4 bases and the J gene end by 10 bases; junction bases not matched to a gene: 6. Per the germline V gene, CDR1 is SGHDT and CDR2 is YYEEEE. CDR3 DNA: TGTGCCAGCAGCAAGGGACAGGGAGAATCACCCCTCCACTTT. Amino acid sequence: CASSKGQGESPLHF. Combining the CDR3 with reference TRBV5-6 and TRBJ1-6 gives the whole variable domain DAGVTQSPTHLIKTRGQQVTLRCSPKSGHDTVSWYQQALGQGPQFIFQYYEEEERQRGNFPDRFSGHQFPNYSSELNVNALLLGDSALYLCASSKGQGESPLHFGNGTRLTVT.

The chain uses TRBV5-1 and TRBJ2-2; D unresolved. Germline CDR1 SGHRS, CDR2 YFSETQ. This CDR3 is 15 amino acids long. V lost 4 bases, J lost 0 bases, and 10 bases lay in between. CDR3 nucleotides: TGCGCCAGCAGCCCCAGAGACACGAACACCGGGGAGCTGTTTTTT. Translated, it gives CASSPRDTNTGELFF.

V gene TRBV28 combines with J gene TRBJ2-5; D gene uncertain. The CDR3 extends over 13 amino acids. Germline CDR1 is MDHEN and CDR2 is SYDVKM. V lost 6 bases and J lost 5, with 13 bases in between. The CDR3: CASRPPKPETQYF. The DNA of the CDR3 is TGTGCCAGCAGACCCCCTAAACCGGAGACCCAGTACTTC.

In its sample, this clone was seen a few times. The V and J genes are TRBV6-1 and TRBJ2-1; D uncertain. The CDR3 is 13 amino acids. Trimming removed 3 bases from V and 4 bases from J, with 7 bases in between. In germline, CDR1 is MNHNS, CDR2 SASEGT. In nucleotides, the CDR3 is TGTGCCAGCAGTGAGTTAATTTACAATGAGCAGTTCTTC. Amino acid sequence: CASSELIYNEQFF.

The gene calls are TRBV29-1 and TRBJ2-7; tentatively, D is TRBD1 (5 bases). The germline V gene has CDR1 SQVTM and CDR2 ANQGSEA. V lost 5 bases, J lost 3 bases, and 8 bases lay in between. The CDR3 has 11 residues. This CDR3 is CSVIDSYEQYF. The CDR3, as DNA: TGCAGCGTTATAGACAGCTACGAGCAGTACTTC.

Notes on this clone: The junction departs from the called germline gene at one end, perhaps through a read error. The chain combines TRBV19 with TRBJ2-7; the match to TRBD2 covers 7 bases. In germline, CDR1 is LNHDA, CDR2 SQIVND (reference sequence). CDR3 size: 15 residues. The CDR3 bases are TGTGCCAGTGGTATCCCGCGGGGGAGCTCCTACGAGCAGTACTTC. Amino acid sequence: CASGIPRGSSYEQYF. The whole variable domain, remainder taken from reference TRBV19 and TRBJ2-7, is DGGITQSPKYLFRKEGQNVTLSCEQNLNHDAMYWYRQDPGQGLRLIYYSQIVNDFQKGDIAEGYSVSREKKESFPLTVTSAQKNPTAFYLCASGIPRGSSYEQYFGPGTRLTVT.

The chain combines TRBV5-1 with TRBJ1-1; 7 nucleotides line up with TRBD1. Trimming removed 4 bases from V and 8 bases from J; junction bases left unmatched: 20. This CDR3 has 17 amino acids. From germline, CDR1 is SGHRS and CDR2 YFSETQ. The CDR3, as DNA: TGCGCCAGCAGCCCTTTGGGACAGAGGACCACGATCGACGAAGCTTTCTTT. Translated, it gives CASSPLGQRTTIDEAFF. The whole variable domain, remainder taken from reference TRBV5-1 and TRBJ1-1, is KAGVTQTPRYLIKTRGQQVTLSCSPISGHRSVSWYQQTPGQGLQFLFEYFSETQRNKGNFPGRFSGRQFSNSRSEMNVSTLELGDSALYLCASSPLGQRTTIDEAFFGQGTRLTVV.

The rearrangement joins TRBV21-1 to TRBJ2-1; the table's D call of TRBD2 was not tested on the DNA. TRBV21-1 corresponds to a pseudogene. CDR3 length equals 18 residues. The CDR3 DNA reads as TGTGCCAGCAGCAAGAACGGCGGGGGGACATACCACTACAATGAGCAGTTCTTC. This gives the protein CASSKNGGGTYHYNEQFF.

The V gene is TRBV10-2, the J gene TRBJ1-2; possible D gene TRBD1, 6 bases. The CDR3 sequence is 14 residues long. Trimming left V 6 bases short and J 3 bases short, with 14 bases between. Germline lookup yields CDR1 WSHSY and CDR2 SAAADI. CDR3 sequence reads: CASSPLRTDYGYTF. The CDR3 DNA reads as TGCGCCAGCAGCCCTCTCCGGACAGACTATGGCTACACCTTC.

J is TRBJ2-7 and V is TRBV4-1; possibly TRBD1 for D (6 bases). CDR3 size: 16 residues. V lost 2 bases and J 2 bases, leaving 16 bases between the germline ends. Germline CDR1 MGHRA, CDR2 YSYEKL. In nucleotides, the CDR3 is TGCGCCAGCAGCCAAACTTGGGACACCCTCACCTACGAGCAGTACTTC. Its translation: CASSQTWDTLTYEQYF.

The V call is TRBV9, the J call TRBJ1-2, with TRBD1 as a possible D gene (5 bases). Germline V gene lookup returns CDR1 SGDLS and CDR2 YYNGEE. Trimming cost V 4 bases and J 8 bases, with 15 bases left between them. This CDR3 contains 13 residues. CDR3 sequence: CASSPRWGDGYTF. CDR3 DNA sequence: TGTGCCAGCAGCCCCCGGTGGGGGGACGGCTACACCTTC.

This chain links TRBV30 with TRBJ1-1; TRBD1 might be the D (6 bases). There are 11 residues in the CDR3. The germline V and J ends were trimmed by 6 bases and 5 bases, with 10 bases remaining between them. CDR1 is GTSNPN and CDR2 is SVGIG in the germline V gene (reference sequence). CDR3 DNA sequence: TGTGCCTGTAATACAGGGACTGAAGCTTTCTTT. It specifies CACNTGTEAFF.

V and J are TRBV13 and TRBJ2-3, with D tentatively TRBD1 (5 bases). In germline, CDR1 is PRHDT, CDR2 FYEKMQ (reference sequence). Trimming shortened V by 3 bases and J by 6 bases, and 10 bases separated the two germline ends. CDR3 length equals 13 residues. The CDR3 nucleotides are TGTGCCAGCAGCTTTAAAGGGGCGGATACGCAGTATTTT. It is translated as CASSFKGADTQYF.

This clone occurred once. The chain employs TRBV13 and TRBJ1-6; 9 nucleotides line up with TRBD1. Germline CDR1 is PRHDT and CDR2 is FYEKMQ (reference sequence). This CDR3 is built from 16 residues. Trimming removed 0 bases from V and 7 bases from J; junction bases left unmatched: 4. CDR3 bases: TGTGCCAGCAGCTTAGGTCTGACAGGGGGAAATTCACCCCTCCACTTT. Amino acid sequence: CASSLGLTGGNSPLHF.

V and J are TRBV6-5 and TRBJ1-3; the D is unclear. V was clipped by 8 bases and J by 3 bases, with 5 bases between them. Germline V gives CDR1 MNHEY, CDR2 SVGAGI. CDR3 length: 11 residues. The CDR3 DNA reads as TGTGCCAGCTCAGATGGAAACACCATATATTTT. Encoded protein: CASSDGNTIYF.

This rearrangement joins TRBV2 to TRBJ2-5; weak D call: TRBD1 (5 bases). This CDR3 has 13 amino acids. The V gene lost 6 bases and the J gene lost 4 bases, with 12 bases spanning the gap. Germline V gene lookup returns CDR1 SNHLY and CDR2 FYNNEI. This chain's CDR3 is CASRDPRVETQYF. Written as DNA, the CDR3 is TGTGCCAGCAGGGACCCCAGGGTAGAGACCCAGTACTTC.

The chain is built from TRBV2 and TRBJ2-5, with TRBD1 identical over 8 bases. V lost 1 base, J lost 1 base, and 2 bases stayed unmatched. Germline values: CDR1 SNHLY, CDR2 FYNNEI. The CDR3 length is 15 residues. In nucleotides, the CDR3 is TGTGCCAGCAGTGAAGGGACAGGGAGCCAAGAGACCCAGTACTTC. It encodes CASSEGTGSQETQYF.

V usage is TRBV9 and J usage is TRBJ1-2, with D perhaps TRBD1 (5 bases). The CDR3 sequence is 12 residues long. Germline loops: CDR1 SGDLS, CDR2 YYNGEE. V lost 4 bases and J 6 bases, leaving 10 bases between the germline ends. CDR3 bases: TGTGCCAGCAGCCCCACGGGGGATGGCTACACCTTC. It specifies CASSPTGDGYTF.